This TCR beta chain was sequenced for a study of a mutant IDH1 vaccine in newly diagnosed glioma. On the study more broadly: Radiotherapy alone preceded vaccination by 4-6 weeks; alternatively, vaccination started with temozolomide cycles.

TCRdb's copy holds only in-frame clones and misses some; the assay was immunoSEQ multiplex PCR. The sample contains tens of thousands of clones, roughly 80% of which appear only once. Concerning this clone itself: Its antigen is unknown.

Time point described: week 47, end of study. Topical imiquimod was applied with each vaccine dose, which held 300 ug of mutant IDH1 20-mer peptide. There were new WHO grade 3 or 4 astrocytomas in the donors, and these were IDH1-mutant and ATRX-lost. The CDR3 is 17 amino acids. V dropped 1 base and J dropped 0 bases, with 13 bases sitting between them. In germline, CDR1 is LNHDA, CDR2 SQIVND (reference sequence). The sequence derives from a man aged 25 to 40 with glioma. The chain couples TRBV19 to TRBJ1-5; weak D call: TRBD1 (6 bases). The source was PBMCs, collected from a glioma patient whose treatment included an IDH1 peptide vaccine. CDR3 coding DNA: TGTGCCAGTAGTATAGGATCCGGGGGCCTTAGCAATCAGCCCCAGCATTTT. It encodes CASSIGSGGLSNQPQHF.